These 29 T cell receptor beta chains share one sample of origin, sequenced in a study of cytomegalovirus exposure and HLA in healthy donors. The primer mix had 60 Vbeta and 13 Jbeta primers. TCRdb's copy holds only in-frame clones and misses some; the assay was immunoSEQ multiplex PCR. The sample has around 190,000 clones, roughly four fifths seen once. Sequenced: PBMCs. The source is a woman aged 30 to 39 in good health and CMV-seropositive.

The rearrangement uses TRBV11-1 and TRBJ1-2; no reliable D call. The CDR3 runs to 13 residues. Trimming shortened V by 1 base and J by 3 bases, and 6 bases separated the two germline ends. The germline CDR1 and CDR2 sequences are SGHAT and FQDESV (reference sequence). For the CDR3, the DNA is TGTGCCAGCAGCTTAGAAACAGACTATGGCTACACCTTC. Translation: CASSLETDYGYTF.

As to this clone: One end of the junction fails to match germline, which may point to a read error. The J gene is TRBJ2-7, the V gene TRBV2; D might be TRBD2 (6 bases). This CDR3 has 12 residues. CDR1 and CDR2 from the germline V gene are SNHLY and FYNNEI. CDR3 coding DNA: TGTGCCAGCAGTGGCTCGGGGTGCGGGGCCGACTTC. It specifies CASSGSGCGADF.

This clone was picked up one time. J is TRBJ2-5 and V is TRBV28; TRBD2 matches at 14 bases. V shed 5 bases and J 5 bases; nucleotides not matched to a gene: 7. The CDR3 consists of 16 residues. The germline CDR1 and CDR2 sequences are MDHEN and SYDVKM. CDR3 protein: CASSPGLAGGGETQYF. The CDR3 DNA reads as TGTGCCAGCAGTCCCGGACTAGCGGGAGGCGGGGAGACCCAGTACTTC. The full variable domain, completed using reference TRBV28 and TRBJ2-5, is DVKVTQSSRYLVKRTGEKVFLECVQDMDHENMFWYRQDPGLGLRLIYFSYDVKMKEKGDIPEGYSVSREKKERFSLILESASTNQTSMYLCASSPGLAGGGETQYFGPGTRLLVL.

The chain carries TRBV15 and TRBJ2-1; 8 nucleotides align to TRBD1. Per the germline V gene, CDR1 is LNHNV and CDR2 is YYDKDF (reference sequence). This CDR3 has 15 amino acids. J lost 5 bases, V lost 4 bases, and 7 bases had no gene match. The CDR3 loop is CATSTRQGSHNEQFF. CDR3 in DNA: TGTGCCACCAGCACCCGACAGGGGTCCCACAATGAGCAGTTCTTC.

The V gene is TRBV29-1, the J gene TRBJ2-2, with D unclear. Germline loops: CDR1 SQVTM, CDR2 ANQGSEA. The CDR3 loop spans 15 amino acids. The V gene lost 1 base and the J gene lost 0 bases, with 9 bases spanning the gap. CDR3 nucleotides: TGCAGCGTTGAAGGAGGAGACTCGAACACCGGGGAGCTGTTTTTT. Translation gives CSVEGGDSNTGELFF.

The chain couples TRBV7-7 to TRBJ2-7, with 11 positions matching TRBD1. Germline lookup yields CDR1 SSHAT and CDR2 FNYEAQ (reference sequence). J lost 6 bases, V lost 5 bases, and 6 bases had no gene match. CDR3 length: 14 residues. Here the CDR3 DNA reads TGTGCCAGCAGCGCCGGGACAGGGGGAGGCGAGCAGTACTTC. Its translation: CASSAGTGGGEQYF. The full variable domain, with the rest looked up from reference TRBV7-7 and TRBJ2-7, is GAGVSQSPRYKVTKRGQDVTLRCDPISSHATLYWYQQALGQGPEFLTYFNYEAQPDKSGLPSDRFSAERPEGSISTLTIQRTEQRDSAMYRCASSAGTGGGEQYFGPGTRLTVT.

CDR3 nucleotide sequence: TGTGCCAGCTCGGACAGGCCCCCAATCACCGGGGAGCTGTTTTTT. It codes for CASSDRPPITGELFF. The V and J genes are TRBV27 and TRBJ2-2, with 7 bases lining up with TRBD1. In germline, CDR1 is MNHEY, CDR2 SMNVEV (reference sequence). The V segment lost 8 bases and the J segment 4 bases; nucleotides outside the gene matches: 10. The CDR3 consists of 15 residues.

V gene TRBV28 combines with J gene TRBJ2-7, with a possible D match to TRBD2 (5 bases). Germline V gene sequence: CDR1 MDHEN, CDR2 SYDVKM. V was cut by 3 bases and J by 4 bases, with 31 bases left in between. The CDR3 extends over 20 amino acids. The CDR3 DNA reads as TGTGCCAGCAGTTTCTTTTTCAATTTAACGTCTTGGCAGACTATTTACGAGCAGTACTTC. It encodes CASSFFFNLTSWQTIYEQYF.

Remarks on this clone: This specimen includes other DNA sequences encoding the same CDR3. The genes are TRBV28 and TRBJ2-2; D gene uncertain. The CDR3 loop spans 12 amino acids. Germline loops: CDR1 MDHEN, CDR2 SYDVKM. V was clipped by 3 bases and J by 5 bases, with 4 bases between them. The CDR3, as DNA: TGTGCCAGCAGTTTGTTAACCGGGGAGCTGTTTTTT. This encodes CASSLLTGELFF.

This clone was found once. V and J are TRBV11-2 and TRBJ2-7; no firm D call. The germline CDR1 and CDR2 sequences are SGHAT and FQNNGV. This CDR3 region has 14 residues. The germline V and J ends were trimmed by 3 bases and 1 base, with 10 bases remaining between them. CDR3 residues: CASSFGLGSYEQYF. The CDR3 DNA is TGTGCCAGCAGCTTCGGCCTCGGGTCCTACGAGCAGTACTTC.

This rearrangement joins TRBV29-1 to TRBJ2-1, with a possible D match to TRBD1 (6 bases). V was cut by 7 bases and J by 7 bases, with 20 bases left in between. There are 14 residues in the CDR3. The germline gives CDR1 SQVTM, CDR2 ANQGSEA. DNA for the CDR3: TGCAGCGCCACTCGAGGGGGTATGAGAAATGAGCAGTTCTTC. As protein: CSATRGGMRNEQFF.

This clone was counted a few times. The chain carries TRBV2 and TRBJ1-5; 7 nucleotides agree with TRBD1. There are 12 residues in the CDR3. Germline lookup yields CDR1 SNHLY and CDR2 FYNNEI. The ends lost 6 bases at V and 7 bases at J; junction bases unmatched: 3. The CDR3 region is CASRTGDQPQHF. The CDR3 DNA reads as TGTGCCAGCAGAACAGGGGACCAGCCCCAGCATTTT.

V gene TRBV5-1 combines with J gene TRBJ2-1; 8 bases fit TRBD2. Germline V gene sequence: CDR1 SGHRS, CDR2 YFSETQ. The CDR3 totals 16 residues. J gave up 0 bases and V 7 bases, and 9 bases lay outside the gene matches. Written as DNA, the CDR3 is TGCGCCAGCGGCGGGACTAGTCCAAGCTCCTACAATGAGCAGTTCTTC. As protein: CASGGTSPSSYNEQFF.

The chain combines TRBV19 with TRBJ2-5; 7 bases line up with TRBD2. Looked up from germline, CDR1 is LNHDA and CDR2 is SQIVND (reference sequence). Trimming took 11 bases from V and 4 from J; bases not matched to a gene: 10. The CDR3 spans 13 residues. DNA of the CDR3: TGTGCCTCCCGGGGCTGGGGGGGAGAGACCCAGTACTTC. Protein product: CASRGWGGETQYF.

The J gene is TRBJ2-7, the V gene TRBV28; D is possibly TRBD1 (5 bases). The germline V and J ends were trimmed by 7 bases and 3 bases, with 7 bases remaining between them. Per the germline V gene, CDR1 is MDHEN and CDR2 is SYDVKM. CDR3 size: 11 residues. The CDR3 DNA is TGTGCCAGCACAGGGAACTACGAGCAGTACTTC. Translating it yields CASTGNYEQYF.

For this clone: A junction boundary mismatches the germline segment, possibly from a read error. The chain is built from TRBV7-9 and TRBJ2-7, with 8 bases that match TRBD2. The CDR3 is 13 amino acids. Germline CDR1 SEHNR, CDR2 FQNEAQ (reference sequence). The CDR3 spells CATSGSVFYEQYF. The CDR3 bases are TGTGCCACCAGCGGGAGCGTATTCTACGAGCAGTACTTC.

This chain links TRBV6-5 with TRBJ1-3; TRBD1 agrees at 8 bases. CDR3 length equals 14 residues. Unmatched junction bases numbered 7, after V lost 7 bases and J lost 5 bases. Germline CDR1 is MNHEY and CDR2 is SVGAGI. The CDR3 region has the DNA TGTGCCAGCAAAGAGGGACAGGAAAGAAACACCATATATTTT. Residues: CASKEGQERNTIYF.

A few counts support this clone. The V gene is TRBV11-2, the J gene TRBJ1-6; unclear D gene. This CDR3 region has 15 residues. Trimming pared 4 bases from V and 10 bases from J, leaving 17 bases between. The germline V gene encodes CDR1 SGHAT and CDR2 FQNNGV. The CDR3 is CASSSPEGVGSPLHF. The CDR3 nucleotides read TGTGCCAGCAGCTCCCCTGAGGGAGTGGGGTCACCCCTCCACTTT.

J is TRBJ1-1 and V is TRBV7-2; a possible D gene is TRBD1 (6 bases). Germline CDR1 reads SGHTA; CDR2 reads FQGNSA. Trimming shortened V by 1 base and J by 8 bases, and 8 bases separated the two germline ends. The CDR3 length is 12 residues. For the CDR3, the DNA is TGTGCCAGCAGCTTAGGGACAGCCGAAGCTTTCTTT. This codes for CASSLGTAEAFF.

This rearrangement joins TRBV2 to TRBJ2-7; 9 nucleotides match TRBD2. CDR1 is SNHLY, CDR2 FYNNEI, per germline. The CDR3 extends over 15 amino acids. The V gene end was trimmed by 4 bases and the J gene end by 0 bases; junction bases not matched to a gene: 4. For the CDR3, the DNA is TGTGCCAGCAGTGTAGAAGCGGGGGGCTCCTACGAGCAGTACTTC. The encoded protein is CASSVEAGGSYEQYF.

The CDR3 region has the DNA TGTGCCAGCAGCCCGACAGGGAGAAACACTGAAGCTTTCTTT. Translated, it gives CASSPTGRNTEAFF. V is TRBV28 and J is TRBJ1-1; 7 nucleotides line up with TRBD1. After removal of 6 bases from V and 2 bases from J, the junction contained 6 bases not matched to a gene. The CDR3 is made up of 14 amino acids. Germline V CDR1 and CDR2: MDHEN, SYDVKM.

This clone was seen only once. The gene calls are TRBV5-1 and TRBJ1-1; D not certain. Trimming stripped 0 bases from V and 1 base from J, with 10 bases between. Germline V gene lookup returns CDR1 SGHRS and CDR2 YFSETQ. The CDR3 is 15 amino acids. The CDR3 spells CASSLVVTANTEAFF. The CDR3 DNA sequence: TGCGCCAGCAGCTTGGTGGTGACTGCGAACACTGAAGCTTTCTTT.

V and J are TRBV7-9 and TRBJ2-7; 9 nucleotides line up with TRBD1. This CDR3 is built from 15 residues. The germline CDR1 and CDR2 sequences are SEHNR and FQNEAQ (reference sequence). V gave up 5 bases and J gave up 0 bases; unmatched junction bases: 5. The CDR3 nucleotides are TGTGCCAGCAGCGGTACAGGGGGCGACTCCTACGAGCAGTACTTC. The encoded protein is CASSGTGGDSYEQYF. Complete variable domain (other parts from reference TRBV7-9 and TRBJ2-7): DTGVSQNPRHKITKRGQNVTFRCDPISEHNRLYWYRQTLGQGPEFLTYFQNEAQLEKSRLLSDRFSAERPKGSFSTLEIQRTEQGDSAMYLCASSGTGGDSYEQYFGPGTRLTVT.

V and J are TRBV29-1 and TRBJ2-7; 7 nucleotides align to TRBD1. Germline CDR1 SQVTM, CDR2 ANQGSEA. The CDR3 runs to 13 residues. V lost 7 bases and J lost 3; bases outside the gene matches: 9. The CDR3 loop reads CSARDRDIYEQYF. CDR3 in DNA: TGCAGCGCCAGGGACAGAGACATCTACGAGCAGTACTTC.

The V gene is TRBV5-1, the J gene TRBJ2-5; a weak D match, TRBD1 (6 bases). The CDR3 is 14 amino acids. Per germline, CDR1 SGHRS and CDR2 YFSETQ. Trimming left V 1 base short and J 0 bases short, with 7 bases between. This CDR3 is CASSLRQDQETQYF. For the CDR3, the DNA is TGCGCCAGCAGCTTGAGACAGGACCAAGAGACCCAGTACTTC.

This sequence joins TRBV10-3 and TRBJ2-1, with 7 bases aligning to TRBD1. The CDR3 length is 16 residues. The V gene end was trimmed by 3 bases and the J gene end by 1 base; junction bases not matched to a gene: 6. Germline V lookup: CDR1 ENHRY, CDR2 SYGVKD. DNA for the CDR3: TGTGCCATCAGTGAAGGGGGCGGCGCGTCCTACAATGAGCAGTTCTTC. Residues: CAISEGGGASYNEQFF.

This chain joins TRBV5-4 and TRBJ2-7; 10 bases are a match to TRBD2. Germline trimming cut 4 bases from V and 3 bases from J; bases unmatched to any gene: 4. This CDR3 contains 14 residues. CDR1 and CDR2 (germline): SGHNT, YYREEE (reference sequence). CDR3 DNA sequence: TGTGCCAGCAGCAACGGACTAGCGGACTACGAGCAGTACTTC. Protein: CASSNGLADYEQYF.

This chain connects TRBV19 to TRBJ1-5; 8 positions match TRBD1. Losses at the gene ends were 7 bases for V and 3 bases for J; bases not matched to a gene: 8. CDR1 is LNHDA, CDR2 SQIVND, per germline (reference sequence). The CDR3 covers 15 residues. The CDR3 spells CASTRTGWLNQPQHF. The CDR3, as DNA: TGTGCCAGTACCCGGACAGGGTGGCTCAATCAGCCCCAGCATTTT.

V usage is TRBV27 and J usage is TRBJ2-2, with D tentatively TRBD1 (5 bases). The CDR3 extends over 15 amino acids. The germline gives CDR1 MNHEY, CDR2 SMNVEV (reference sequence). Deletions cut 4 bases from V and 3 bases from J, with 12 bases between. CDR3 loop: CASSWMGPDTGELFF. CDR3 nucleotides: TGTGCCAGCAGTTGGATGGGGCCGGACACCGGGGAGCTGTTTTTT.